Presented here are 16 T cell receptor beta chains from one specimen sequenced in a study of control samples from healthy donors and cancer patients. Using immunoSEQ multiplex PCR, the repertoire was profiled, and TCRdb retains in-frame clones only, with some absent. The sample yields approximately 97,000 clones, more than 90% seen once. Sequencing was done on a sample of blood. Receptor source: a human donor in good health. The donor label of this sample is uncertain.

The V and J genes are TRBV27 and TRBJ1-2; perhaps TRBD1 as D (5 bases). The CDR3 consists of 14 residues. CDR1 MNHEY and CDR2 SMNVEV come from the germline V gene (reference sequence). V was cut by 5 bases and J by 6 bases, with 16 bases left in between. CDR3 region: CASSPRDGLDGYTF. For the CDR3, the DNA is TGTGCCAGCAGTCCTCGGGACGGTCTGGATGGCTACACCTTC.

The J gene is TRBJ1-1, the V gene TRBV7-3, with 8 bases identical to TRBD1. Germline V lookup: CDR1 SGHTA, CDR2 FQGTGA. With V trimmed by 1 base and J by 4 bases, 14 bases remained unmatched. This CDR3 spans 18 amino acids. CDR3 sequence: CASSLMAGGRRGTTEAFF. In DNA form, the CDR3 reads TGTGCCAGCAGCTTAATGGCAGGGGGCCGCAGGGGGACCACTGAAGCTTTCTTT. The full variable domain, completed using reference TRBV7-3 and TRBJ1-1, is GAGVSQTPSNKVTEKGKYVELRCDPISGHTALYWYRQSLGQGPEFLIYFQGTGAADDSGLPNDRFFAVRPEGSVSTLKIQRTERGDSAVYLCASSLMAGGRRGTTEAFFGQGTRLTVV.

The rearrangement joins TRBV2 to TRBJ2-7, with TRBD1 matching 8 bases. The germline CDR1 and CDR2 sequences are SNHLY and FYNNEI. V lost 6 bases, J lost 9 bases, and 13 bases stayed unmatched. The CDR3 runs 14 residues. CDR3 amino acids: CASRRTGTTWPQYV. The CDR3 DNA sequence: TGTGCCAGCAGACGGACAGGGACGACCTGGCCGCAGTACGTC.

The V call is TRBV5-6, the J call TRBJ1-2, with a possible D match to TRBD1 (5 bases). Germline V CDR1 and CDR2: SGHDT, YYEEEE. Trimming left V 5 bases short and J 4 bases short, with 15 bases between. The CDR3 extends over 14 amino acids. In DNA form, the CDR3 reads TGTGCCAGCAGTTGGGACGCCAGCAGCTATGGCTACACCTTC. It codes for CASSWDASSYGYTF.

In its sample, this clone was seen once. The CDR3 DNA is TGTGCCAGCAGCCACCCGTGGTCAGAGAACACTGAAGCTTTCTTT. Its translation: CASSHPWSENTEAFF. The J gene is TRBJ1-1, the V gene TRBV9; D uncertain. Trimming took 4 bases from V and 1 from J, leaving 14 bases between them. Looked up from germline, CDR1 is SGDLS and CDR2 is YYNGEE. This CDR3 contains 15 residues.

This clone was seen just once. V is TRBV3-1 (or the pseudogene TRBV3-2) and J is TRBJ1-3; D remains unclear. CDR1 LGHDT and CDR2 YNNKEL come from the germline V gene (reference sequence). There are 15 residues in the CDR3. V lost 0 bases to trimming and J lost 0 bases, with 6 bases between them. The CDR3: CASSQDRVSGNTIYF. The DNA of the CDR3 is TGTGCCAGCAGCCAAGATAGGGTCTCTGGAAACACCATATATTTT.

This rearrangement joins TRBV6-5 to TRBJ1-2, with TRBD1 as a possible D gene (6 bases). From germline, CDR1 is MNHEY and CDR2 SVGAGI. V was trimmed by 5 bases and J by 2 bases, leaving 15 bases between them. The length of the CDR3 is 15 residues. The CDR3 is CASSTPRQGNYGYTF. The CDR3 DNA reads as TGTGCCAGCAGTACCCCCCGGCAGGGGAACTATGGCTACACCTTC.

This clone came up once. The rearrangement joins TRBV5-1 to TRBJ2-5; TRBD2 agrees at 10 bases. CDR1 and CDR2 from the germline V gene are SGHRS and YFSETQ. V shed 4 bases, J shed 2 bases, and the junction held 8 bases outside the gene matches. The CDR3 is 16 residues long. Here the CDR3 reads CASSRDLAGAQETQYF. Here the CDR3 DNA reads TGCGCCAGCAGCCGGGACCTAGCGGGGGCTCAAGAGACCCAGTACTTC. The full variable domain, in which reference TRBV5-1 and TRBJ2-5 provide the parts outside the CDR3, is KAGVTQTPRYLIKTRGQQVTLSCSPISGHRSVSWYQQTPGQGLQFLFEYFSETQRNKGNFPGRFSGRQFSNSRSEMNVSTLELGDSALYLCASSRDLAGAQETQYFGPGTRLLVL.

The J gene is TRBJ1-6, the V gene TRBV18, with D possibly TRBD1 on 5 matching bases. The germline V and J ends were trimmed by 3 bases and 8 bases, with 14 bases remaining between them. Germline V gene lookup returns CDR1 KGHSH and CDR2 LQKENI. The CDR3 runs 15 residues. The CDR3 sequence: CASSPFEGMDSPLHF. The CDR3 nucleotides are TGTGCCAGCTCACCTTTCGAGGGGATGGATTCACCCCTCCACTTT.

A note on this clone: One junction end disagrees with the germline gene, perhaps due to a read error. V gene TRBV5-5 combines with J gene TRBJ1-1; unclear D gene. This CDR3 region has 13 residues. The germline V gene encodes CDR1 SGHKS and CDR2 YYEKEE (reference sequence). The CDR3 coding sequence is TGTGCCAACAGCACGGACGGGAAAACTGAAGCTTTCTTT. Its protein is CANSTDGKTEAFF.

J is TRBJ2-1 and V is TRBV29-1, with D possibly matching TRBD1 (6 bases). The CDR3 is made up of 13 amino acids. The germline V and J ends were trimmed by 7 bases and 4 bases, with 14 bases remaining between them. Germline CDR1 and CDR2: SQVTM and ANQGSEA. The CDR3 loop is CSGCLDSYNEQFF. In DNA, the CDR3 is TGCAGCGGGTGCCTGGACAGTTACAATGAGCAGTTCTTC.

This chain links TRBV30 with TRBJ1-1; D is unresolved. Trimming stripped 0 bases from V and 0 bases from J, with 14 bases between. CDR1 is GTSNPN, CDR2 SVGIG, per germline (reference sequence). The CDR3 extends over 16 amino acids. CDR3 amino acids: CAWSVQRGLMNTEAFF. DNA of the CDR3: TGTGCCTGGAGTGTACAACGCGGGCTCATGAACACTGAAGCTTTCTTT.

This chain connects TRBV21-1 to TRBJ1-5; TRBD1, the table's D call, was not compared with the DNA. TRBV21-1 is a pseudogene locus. This CDR3 has 16 residues. The CDR3 is CASSKHPGQGWQPQHF. DNA of the CDR3: TGTGCCAGCAGCAAACACCCGGGACAGGGATGGCAGCCCCAGCATTTT.

The chain links TRBV7-8 to TRBJ2-3; 8 nucleotides line up with TRBD1. The CDR3 loop spans 15 amino acids. V lost 1 base to trimming and J lost 5 bases; unmatched junction nucleotides: 5. Germline CDR1 SGHVS, CDR2 FQNEAQ. The CDR3 here is CASSLDRGVGDTQYF. In nucleotides, the CDR3 is TGTGCCAGCAGCTTAGACAGGGGGGTTGGAGATACGCAGTATTTT.

The CDR3 DNA reads as TGTGCCACCAGCAGAGATAATGCTGAAGCTTTCTTT. Its translation: CATSRDNAEAFF. This rearrangement joins TRBV15 to TRBJ1-1; no clear D. The V end lost 0 bases, the J end lost 6 bases, and 5 bases lay between the germline ends. From germline, CDR1 is LNHNV and CDR2 YYDKDF (reference sequence). This CDR3 is 12 amino acids long.

This clone has only one observation. The chain uses TRBV7-3 and TRBJ2-1, with 8 positions matching TRBD1. V lost 5 bases, J lost 6 bases, and 3 bases stayed unmatched. The V gene's germline CDR1 is SGHTA and CDR2 FQGTGA. The CDR3 has 13 residues. CDR3 DNA sequence: TGTGCCAGCAGCCGGGACAGGTTCAATGAGCAGTTCTTC. Translated, it gives CASSRDRFNEQFF.